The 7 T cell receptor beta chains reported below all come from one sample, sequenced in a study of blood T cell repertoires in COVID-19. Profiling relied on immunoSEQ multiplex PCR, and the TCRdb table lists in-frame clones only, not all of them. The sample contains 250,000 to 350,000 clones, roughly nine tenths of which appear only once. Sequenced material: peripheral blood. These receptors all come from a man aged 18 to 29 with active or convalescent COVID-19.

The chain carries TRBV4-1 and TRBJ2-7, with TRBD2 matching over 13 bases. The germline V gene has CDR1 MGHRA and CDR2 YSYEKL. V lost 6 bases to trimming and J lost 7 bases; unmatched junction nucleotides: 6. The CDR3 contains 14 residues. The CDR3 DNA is TGCGCCAGCAGACGACTAGCGGGAGGAAAGGAGCAGTACTTC. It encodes CASRRLAGGKEQYF.

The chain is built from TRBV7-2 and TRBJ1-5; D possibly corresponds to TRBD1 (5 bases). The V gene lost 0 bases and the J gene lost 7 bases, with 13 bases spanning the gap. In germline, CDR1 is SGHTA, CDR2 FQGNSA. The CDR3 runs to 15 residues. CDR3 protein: CASSLALSGKQPQHF. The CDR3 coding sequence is TGTGCCAGCAGCTTAGCTTTATCAGGGAAACAGCCCCAGCATTTT.

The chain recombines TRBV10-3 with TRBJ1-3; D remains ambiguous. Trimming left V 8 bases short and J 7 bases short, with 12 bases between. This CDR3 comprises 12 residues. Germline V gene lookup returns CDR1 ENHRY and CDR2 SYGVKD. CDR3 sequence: CAIGQASNTIYF. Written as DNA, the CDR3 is TGTGCCATCGGCCAGGCCAGCAACACCATATATTTT.

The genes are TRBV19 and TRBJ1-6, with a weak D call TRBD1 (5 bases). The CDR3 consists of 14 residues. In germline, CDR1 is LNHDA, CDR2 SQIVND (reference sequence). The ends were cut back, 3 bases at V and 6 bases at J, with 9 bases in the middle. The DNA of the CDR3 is TGTGCCAGTAGTATTCTGGGGGGTAATTCACCCCTCCACTTT. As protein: CASSILGGNSPLHF.

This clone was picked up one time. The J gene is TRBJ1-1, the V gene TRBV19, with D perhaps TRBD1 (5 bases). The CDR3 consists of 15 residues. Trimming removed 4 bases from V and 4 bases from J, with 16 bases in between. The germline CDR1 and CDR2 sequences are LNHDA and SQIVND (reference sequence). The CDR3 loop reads CASSKGSGGSTEAFF. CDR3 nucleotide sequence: TGTGCCAGTAGTAAGGGCTCTGGGGGGAGCACTGAAGCTTTCTTT.

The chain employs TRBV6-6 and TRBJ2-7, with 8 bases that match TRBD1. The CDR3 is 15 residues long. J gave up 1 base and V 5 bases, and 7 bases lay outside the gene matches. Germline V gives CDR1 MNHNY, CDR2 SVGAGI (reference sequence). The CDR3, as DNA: TGTGCCAGCAGTCACCGACAGGGGCTGTCCTACGAGCAGTACTTC. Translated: CASSHRQGLSYEQYF.

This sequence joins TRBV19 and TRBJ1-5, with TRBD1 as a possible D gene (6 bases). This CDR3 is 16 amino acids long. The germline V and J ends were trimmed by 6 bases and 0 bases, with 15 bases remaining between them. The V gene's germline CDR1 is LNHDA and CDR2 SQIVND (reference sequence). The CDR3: CASRTYRAYSNQPQHF. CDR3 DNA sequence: TGTGCCAGTAGAACCTACAGGGCCTATAGCAATCAGCCCCAGCATTTT.